This TCR beta chain was retrieved from a study of CD8 T cells in ankylosing spondylitis. Overall study findings and caveats: Matched ankylosing spondylitis synovial fluid reportedly contained a significantly enriched population of disease-linked clones. Typical of ankylosing spondylitis blood, it appeared, was a TCR beta motif of seven to nine highly homologous variants. Clones linked with disease were CD8+ and fairly uncommon in the peripheral blood.

V was cut by 7 bases and J by 5 bases, with 15 bases left in between. The length of the CDR3 is 14 residues. A quantitative 5'-RACE method, one with molecular barcodes, was used to make TCR beta libraries. TCRdb reprocessed the 5' RACE reads with MiXCR, giving one entry per CDR3 protein. The data show about 460,000 distinct CDR3 sequences, less than 6% seen once. About this clonotype itself: Antigen: not known.

The V call is TRBV12-3 or TRBV12-4, the J call TRBJ1-5; weak D call: TRBD1 (5 bases). The sequenced sample consisted of blood, either unsorted or a sorted T cell fraction (not recorded which). The receptor comes from a male donor with ankylosing spondylitis. The CDR3 DNA is TGTGCCAGCACCCTTCGCGAGGGGTATCAGCCCCAGCATTTT. This gives the protein CASTLREGYQPQHF.